This record concerns one T cell receptor (beta chain) sequence. The authors' processing: Counts of nucleated cells, estimated from reference gene primer amplification, were obtained. Method: immunoSEQ multiplex PCR; TCRdb's copy keeps in-frame clones and lacks some. For V, J and clone size, that table is used; D and trimming come from the DNA. Of 35,000 to 45,000 clones listed, about 82% are singletons. This record belongs to a study of blood T cell repertoires in COVID-19. About the study: Some COVID-19 samples were acute and others convalescent; all came from the United States, Italy and Spain. Sources were T cells, B-cell-depleted T cells, or PBMCs; the material itself was cDNA or gDNA.

Germline assignment: CDR1 SGHRS and CDR2 YFSETQ. V lost 5 bases, J lost 0 bases, and 12 bases lay in between. CDR3 size: 16 residues. This TCR came from a human donor in a cohort sampled during active COVID-19. Sequenced input: peripheral blood. The rearrangement uses TRBV5-1 and TRBJ1-6, with D hard to call. Here the CDR3 reads CASRADPSSYNSPLHF. The CDR3 DNA sequence: TGCGCCAGCAGAGCCGATCCGAGCTCCTATAATTCACCCCTCCACTTT.